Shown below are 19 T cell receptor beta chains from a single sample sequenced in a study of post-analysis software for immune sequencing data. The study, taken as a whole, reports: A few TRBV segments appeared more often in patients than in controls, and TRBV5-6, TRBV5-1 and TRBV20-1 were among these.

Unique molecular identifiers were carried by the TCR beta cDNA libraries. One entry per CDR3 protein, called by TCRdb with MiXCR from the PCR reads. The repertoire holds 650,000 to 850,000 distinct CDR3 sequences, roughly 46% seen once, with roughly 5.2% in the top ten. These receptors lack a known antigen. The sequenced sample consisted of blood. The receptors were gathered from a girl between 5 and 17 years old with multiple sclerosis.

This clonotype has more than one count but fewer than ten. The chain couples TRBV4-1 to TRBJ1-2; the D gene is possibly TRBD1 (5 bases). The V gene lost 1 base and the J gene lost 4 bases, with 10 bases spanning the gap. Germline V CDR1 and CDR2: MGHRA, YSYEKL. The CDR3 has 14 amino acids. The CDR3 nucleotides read TGCGCCAGCAGCCAAGCAGGGTTGGGCTATGGCTACACCTTC. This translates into CASSQAGLGYGYTF.

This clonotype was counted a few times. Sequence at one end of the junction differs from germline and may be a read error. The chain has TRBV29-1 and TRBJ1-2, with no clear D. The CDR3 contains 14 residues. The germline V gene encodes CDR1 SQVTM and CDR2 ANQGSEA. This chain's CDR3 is CSVGFGSWDYGYTF. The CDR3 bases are TGTAGCGTTGGATTCGGGTCGTGGGACTATGGCTACACCTTC.

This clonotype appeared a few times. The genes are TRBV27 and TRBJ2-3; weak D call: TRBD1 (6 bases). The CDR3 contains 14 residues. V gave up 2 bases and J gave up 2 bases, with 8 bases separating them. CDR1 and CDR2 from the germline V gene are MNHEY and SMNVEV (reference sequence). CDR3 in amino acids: CASSLRGFTDTQYF. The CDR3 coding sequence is TGTGCCAGCAGTTTAAGGGGGTTCACAGATACGCAGTATTTT.

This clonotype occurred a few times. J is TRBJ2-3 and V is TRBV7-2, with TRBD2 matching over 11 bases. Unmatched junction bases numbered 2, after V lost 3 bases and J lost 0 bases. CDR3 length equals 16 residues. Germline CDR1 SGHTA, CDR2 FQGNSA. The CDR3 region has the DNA TGTGCCAGCAGCTTCGGGACTAGCGGTAGCACAGATACGCAGTATTTT. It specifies CASSFGTSGSTDTQYF.

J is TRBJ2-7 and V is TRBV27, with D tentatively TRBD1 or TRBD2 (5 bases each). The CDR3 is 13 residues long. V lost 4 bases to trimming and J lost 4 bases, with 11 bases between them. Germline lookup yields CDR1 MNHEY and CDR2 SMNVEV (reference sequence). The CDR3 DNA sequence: TGTGCCAGCAGTTCAGGGACGTGGTACGAGCAGTACTTC. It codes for CASSSGTWYEQYF.

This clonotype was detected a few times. The CDR3 DNA sequence: TGTGCCAGCAGCCCCGATGGGCAGGGCATACCTGAAGCTTTCTTT. Its protein product is CASSPDGQGIPEAFF. The rearrangement links TRBV13 to TRBJ1-1, with D maybe TRBD1 (5 bases). The CDR3 is 15 residues long. Trimming took off 5 bases at V and 6 bases at J, with 19 bases between the two ends. Germline CDR1 reads PRHDT; CDR2 reads FYEKMQ (reference sequence).

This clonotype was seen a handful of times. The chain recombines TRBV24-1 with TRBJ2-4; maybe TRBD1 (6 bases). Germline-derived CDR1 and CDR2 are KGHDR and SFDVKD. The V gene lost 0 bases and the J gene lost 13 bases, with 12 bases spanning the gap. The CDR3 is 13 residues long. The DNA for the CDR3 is TGTGCCACCAGTGATTTGTCAGGGGTTGAGCAGTACTTC. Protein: CATSDLSGVEQYF.

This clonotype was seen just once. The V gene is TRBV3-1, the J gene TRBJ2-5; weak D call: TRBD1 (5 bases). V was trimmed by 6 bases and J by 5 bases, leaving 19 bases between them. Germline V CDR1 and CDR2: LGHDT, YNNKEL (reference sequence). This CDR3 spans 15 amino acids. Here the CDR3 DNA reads TGTGCCAGCAGTTCGATGTGGCAGGGTATGGAGACCCAGTACTTC. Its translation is CASSSMWQGMETQYF.

CDR3 in DNA: TGTGCCAGCAGCGACCACCACGGGACCCTCCCTAACTATGGCTACACCTTC. It yields the protein CASSDHHGTLPNYGYTF. This chain uses TRBV9 with TRBJ1-2, with a tentative D call TRBD1 (5 bases). Per germline, CDR1 SGDLS and CDR2 YYNGEE. Trimming stripped 3 bases from V and 0 bases from J, with 18 bases between. This CDR3 contains 17 residues.

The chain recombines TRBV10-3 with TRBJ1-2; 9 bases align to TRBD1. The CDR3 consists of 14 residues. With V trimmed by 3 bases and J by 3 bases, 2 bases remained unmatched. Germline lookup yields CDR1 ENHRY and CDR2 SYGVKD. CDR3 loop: CAISDRTGDYGYTF. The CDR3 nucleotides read TGTGCCATCAGTGATCGGACAGGGGACTATGGCTACACCTTC.

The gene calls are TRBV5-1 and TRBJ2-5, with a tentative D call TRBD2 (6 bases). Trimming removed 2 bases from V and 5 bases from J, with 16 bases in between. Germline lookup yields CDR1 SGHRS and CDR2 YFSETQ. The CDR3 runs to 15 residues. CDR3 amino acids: CASSFEGTFGETQYF. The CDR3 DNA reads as TGCGCCAGCAGCTTTGAGGGGACTTTTGGGGAGACCCAGTACTTC.

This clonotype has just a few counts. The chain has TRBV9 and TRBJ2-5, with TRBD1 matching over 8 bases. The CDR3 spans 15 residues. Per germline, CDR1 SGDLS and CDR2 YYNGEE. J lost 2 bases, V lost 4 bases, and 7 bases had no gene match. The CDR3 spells CASSHQGARQETQYF. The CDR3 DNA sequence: TGTGCCAGCAGCCACCAGGGGGCCCGGCAAGAGACCCAGTACTTC.

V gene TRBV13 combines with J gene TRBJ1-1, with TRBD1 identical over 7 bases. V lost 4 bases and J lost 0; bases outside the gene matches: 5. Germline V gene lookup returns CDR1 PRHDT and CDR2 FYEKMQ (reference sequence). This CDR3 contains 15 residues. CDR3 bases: TGTGCCAGCAGCTCGGGACAGTACATGAACACTGAAGCTTTCTTT. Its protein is CASSSGQYMNTEAFF.

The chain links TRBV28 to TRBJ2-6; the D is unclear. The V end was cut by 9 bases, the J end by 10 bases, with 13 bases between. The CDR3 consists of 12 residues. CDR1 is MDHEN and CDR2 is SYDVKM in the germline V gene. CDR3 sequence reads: CASQTGQNVLTF. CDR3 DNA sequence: TGTGCCAGTCAGACGGGTCAGAACGTCCTGACTTTC.

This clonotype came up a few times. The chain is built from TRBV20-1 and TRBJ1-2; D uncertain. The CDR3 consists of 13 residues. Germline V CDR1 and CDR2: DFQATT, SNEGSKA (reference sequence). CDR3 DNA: TGCAGCGCGGGAGCCCCAGTCGGCTATGGCTACACCTTC. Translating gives CSAGAPVGYGYTF.

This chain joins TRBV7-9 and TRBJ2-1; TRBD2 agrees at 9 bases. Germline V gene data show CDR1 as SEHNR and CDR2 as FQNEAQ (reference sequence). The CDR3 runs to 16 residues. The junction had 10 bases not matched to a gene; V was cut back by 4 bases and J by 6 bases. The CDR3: CASSSTLAGKANEQFF. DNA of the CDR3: TGTGCCAGCAGCTCTACGCTAGCGGGAAAGGCCAATGAGCAGTTCTTC.

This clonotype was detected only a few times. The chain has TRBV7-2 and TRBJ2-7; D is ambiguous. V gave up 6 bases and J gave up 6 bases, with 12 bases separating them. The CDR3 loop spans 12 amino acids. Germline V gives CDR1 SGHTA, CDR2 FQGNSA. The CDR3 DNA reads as TGTGCCAGCAGTTACGCCCAAGGCGAGCAGTACTTC. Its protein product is CASSYAQGEQYF.

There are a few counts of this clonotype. The CDR3 reads CASRRGETSTDTQYF. CDR3 nucleotide sequence: TGCGCCAGCAGGAGGGGGGAGACTAGCACAGATACGCAGTATTTT. This chain joins TRBV5-1 and TRBJ2-3; D is possibly TRBD1 or TRBD2 (6 bases each). The CDR3 contains 15 residues. Per germline, CDR1 SGHRS and CDR2 YFSETQ. Trimming removed 5 bases from V and 0 bases from J, with 13 bases in between. Combining the CDR3 with reference TRBV5-1 and TRBJ2-3 gives the whole variable domain KAGVTQTPRYLIKTRGQQVTLSCSPISGHRSVSWYQQTPGQGLQFLFEYFSETQRNKGNFPGRFSGRQFSNSRSEMNVSTLELGDSALYLCASRRGETSTDTQYFGPGTRLTVL.

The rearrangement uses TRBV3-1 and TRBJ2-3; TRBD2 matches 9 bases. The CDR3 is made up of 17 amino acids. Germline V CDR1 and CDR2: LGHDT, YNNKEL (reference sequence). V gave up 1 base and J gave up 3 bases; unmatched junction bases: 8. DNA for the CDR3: TGTGCCAGCAGCCAAGGCGGGACTAGCCTTAGGACAGATACGCAGTATTTT. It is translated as CASSQGGTSLRTDTQYF.